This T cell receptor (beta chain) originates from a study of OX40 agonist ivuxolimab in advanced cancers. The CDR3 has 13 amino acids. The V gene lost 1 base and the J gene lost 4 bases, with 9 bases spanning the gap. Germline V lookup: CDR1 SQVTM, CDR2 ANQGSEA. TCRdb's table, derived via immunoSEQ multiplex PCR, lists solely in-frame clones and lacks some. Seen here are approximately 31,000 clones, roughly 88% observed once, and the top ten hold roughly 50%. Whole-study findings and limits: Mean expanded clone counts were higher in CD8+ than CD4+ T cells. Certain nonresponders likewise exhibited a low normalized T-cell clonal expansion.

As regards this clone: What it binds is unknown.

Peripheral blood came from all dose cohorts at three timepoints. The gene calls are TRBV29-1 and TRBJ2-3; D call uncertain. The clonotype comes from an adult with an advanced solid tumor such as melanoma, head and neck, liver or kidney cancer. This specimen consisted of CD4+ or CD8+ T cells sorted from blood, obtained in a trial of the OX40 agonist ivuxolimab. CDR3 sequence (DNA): TGCAGCGTTGAAGTGGGGTCCCCAGATACGCAGTATTTT. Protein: CSVEVGSPDTQYF.